These 13 T cell receptor beta chains came from one sample sequenced in a study of cytomegalovirus exposure and HLA in healthy donors. PCR primers comprised 60 Vbeta and 13 Jbeta primers. Method: immunoSEQ multiplex PCR; TCRdb's copy keeps in-frame clones and lacks some. The sample carries some 150,000 clones, approximately 63% recorded once. The sample consisted of PBMCs. The receptors were gathered from a woman in her sixties or seventies in good health and CMV-seropositive.

This clone is a singleton in its sample. The chain couples TRBV6-5 to TRBJ2-2; D is unresolved. CDR1 and CDR2 from the germline V gene are MNHEY and SVGAGI. V lost 0 bases, J lost 8 bases, and 10 bases lay in between. This CDR3 has 14 residues. This chain's CDR3 is CASSYSPYSGELFF. In nucleotides, the CDR3 is TGTGCCAGCAGTTACTCTCCTTATTCTGGGGAGCTGTTTTTT.

This clone was found once. This chain links TRBV27 with TRBJ2-7; TRBD1 matches at 7 bases. CDR1 and CDR2 from the germline V gene are MNHEY and SMNVEV (reference sequence). This CDR3 has 14 amino acids. The trim removed 4 bases at V and 3 bases at J, leaving 6 bases unmatched. CDR3 DNA sequence: TGTGCCAGCAGTTACAGGACAGGAGTCTACGAGCAGTACTTC. It translates to CASSYRTGVYEQYF.

DNA for the CDR3: TGTGCCAGTGGGGGGGGACAGGGGTTCACAGATACGCAGTATTTT. Its protein is CASGGGQGFTDTQYF. The V gene is TRBV6-1, the J gene TRBJ2-3, with 10 bases identical to TRBD1. With 9 bases clipped from V and 2 bases from J, the junction kept 8 bases outside the gene matches. CDR1 is MNHNS, CDR2 SASEGT, per germline. The length of the CDR3 is 15 residues.

The chain employs TRBV5-1 and TRBJ1-1; 9 bases agree with TRBD1. Germline V gene data show CDR1 as SGHRS and CDR2 as YFSETQ. Unmatched junction bases numbered 5, after V lost 3 bases and J lost 5 bases. The CDR3 covers 14 residues. The CDR3 protein is CASSSRTGETEAFF. The DNA of the CDR3 is TGCGCCAGCAGCTCTAGGACAGGGGAGACTGAAGCTTTCTTT.

The rearrangement joins TRBV10-3 to TRBJ2-3; D remains ambiguous. Trimming removed 6 bases from V and 2 bases from J, with 12 bases in between. This CDR3 comprises 14 residues. From germline, CDR1 is ENHRY and CDR2 SYGVKD. In DNA, the CDR3 is TGTGCCATCAGGGAACAGTTAATCACAGATACGCAGTATTTT. Translating gives CAIREQLITDTQYF.

The V call is TRBV6-5, the J call TRBJ2-1; 7 bases fit TRBD1. The CDR3 contains 14 residues. Germline CDR1 is MNHEY and CDR2 is SVGAGI. Trimming cost V 5 bases and J 10 bases; bases outside gene matches: 11. CDR3 coding DNA: TGTGCCAGCAGTATTGGACAGGCGAGACGGGAGCAGTTCTTC. As protein: CASSIGQARREQFF.

V and J are TRBV11-3 and TRBJ2-2; D unclear. The CDR3 is 14 amino acids. With 5 bases removed from V and 6 bases from J, the gap between germline ends came to 13 bases. CDR1 is SGHNT, CDR2 YENEEA, per germline. In DNA, the CDR3 is TGTGCCAGCAGCACTACATCGAGTGCCGGGGAGCTGTTTTTT. This sequence encodes CASSTTSSAGELFF.

In its sample, this clone was seen a few times. The chain couples TRBV19 to TRBJ2-7; the D gene is possibly TRBD2 (5 bases). Germline loops: CDR1 LNHDA, CDR2 SQIVND (reference sequence). Trimming pared 3 bases from V and 7 bases from J, leaving 13 bases between. CDR3 length: 13 residues. The CDR3 DNA sequence: TGTGCCAGTAGTATTGGCGTACGAGGGGAGCAGTACTTC. This translates into CASSIGVRGEQYF.

This sequence joins TRBV6-5 and TRBJ2-2; maybe TRBD1 (5 bases). From germline, CDR1 is MNHEY and CDR2 SVGAGI. Trimming pared 4 bases from V and 4 bases from J, leaving 16 bases between. The CDR3 consists of 16 residues. The CDR3 protein is CASSLPQGLGTGELFF. The DNA of the CDR3 is TGTGCCAGCAGTTTGCCTCAGGGTCTGGGCACCGGGGAGCTGTTTTTT.

The J gene is TRBJ1-2, the V gene TRBV6-5, with a possible D match to TRBD1 (6 bases). The CDR3 sequence is 15 residues long. The germline V and J ends were trimmed by 4 bases and 4 bases, with 16 bases remaining between them. CDR1 and CDR2 from the germline V gene are MNHEY and SVGAGI. This CDR3 is CASSLHREPPYGYTF. The CDR3 DNA is TGTGCCAGCAGTTTGCACAGGGAGCCGCCCTATGGCTACACCTTC.

This chain uses TRBV28 with TRBJ1-1, with no clear D. The V gene's germline CDR1 is MDHEN and CDR2 SYDVKM. The V and J ends lost 8 bases and 3 bases respectively, with 7 bases between them. The CDR3 extends over 11 amino acids. The CDR3: CASEIYTEAFF. In DNA form, the CDR3 reads TGTGCCAGCGAGATTTACACTGAAGCTTTCTTT.

The rearrangement links TRBV19 to TRBJ1-1, with D possibly matching TRBD1 (5 bases). Germline V CDR1 and CDR2: LNHDA, SQIVND (reference sequence). The CDR3 covers 14 residues. Trimming took off 5 bases at V and 2 bases at J, with 12 bases between the two ends. The CDR3 DNA reads TGTGCCAGTAGTCCGGATGGGGCAAACACTGAAGCTTTCTTT. Amino acids: CASSPDGANTEAFF.

This clone has just one count. This chain connects TRBV5-1 to TRBJ2-1; D is unresolved. The V end lost 2 bases, the J end lost 9 bases, and 9 bases lay between the germline ends. Germline V lookup: CDR1 SGHRS, CDR2 YFSETQ. This CDR3 has 12 residues. CDR3 nucleotides: TGCGCCAGCAGCTTAGAGTACCCTGAGCAGTTCTTC. It yields the protein CASSLEYPEQFF.